Listed below are T cell receptor beta chains from one sample, sequenced in a study of TIL therapy for anti-PD-1-resistant metastatic lung cancer. Clones were sequenced by immunoSEQ multiplex PCR, and TCRdb holds only the in-frame ones, with some missing. The sample holds 50,000 to 60,000 clones, 70% to 85% seen once. The sample in question was tumor tissue, obtained at baseline. These receptors came from a person aged 25 to 80 with non-small cell lung cancer. CDR3s include the opening cysteine and the closing phenylalanine or tryptophan. Each record gives: D gene, V gene, J gene, clone size, CDR3 protein, CDR3 DNA. The D gene is left open where the match is weak. Rows give clone size only sometimes, using once, few, many, or a class for an expanded clone.

>NA|TRBV6-6|TRBJ2-7|NA
CASSSKGKQYF
TGTGCCAGCAGTTCTAAGGGGAAGCAGTACTTC
>NA|TRBV5-6|TRBJ1-1|NA
CASSFLNTEAFF
TGTGCCAGCAGCTTTTTGAACACTGAAGCTTTCTTT
>TRBD1|TRBV7-9|TRBJ1-5|NA
CASSLISGTDNQPQHF
TGTGCCAGCAGCTTAATTTCCGGGACAGACAATCAGCCCCAGCATTTT
>NA|TRBV6-1|TRBJ2-7|NA
CASSEESGFTEQYF
TGTGCCAGCAGTGAAGAGTCAGGTTTCACCGAGCAGTACTTC
>NA|TRBV27|TRBJ1-1|NA
CATSHLAGMNTEAFF
TGTGCCACCTCTCATTTGGCAGGGATGAACACTGAAGCTTTCTTT
>NA|TRBV4-1|TRBJ1-1|NA
CASSQLLNTEAFF
TGCGCCAGCAGCCAACTCCTGAACACTGAAGCTTTCTTT
>TRBD2|TRBV12-5|TRBJ2-3|NA
CASAGVAGVQDTQYF
TGTGCTAGTGCCGGTGTAGCGGGAGTACAAGATACGCAGTATTTT
>NA|TRBV14|TRBJ1-1|NA
CASSQEPRVTEAFF
TGTGCCAGCAGCCAAGAGCCCAGGGTCACTGAAGCTTTCTTT
>NA|TRBV15|TRBJ1-2|few
CATSALVGADYGYTF
TGTGCCACCAGCGCTCTGGTCGGGGCCGACTATGGCTACACCTTC
>NA|TRBV28|TRBJ2-7|NA
CASSSGTYSYEQYF
TGTGCCAGCAGTTCCGGGACATACTCCTACGAGCAGTACTTC
>NA|TRBV11-2|TRBJ1-3|many
CASSLSGTVSGNTIYF
TGTGCCAGCAGCTTATCGGGGACCGTCTCTGGAAACACCATATATTTT
>TRBD2|TRBV11-2|TRBJ2-1|NA
CASSRLAPSSYNEQFF
TGTGCCAGCAGCAGACTAGCGCCGAGCTCCTACAATGAGCAGTTCTTC
>NA|TRBV28|TRBJ1-5|NA
CASKTAGGSNQPQHF
TGTGCCAGTAAGACAGCCGGGGGTTCCAATCAGCCCCAGCATTTT
>TRBD1|TRBV7-9|TRBJ1-6|NA
CASSLDSGQGVSPLHF
TGTGCCAGCAGCTTAGATTCTGGACAGGGGGTTTCACCCCTCCACTTT
>TRBD2|TRBV29-1|TRBJ2-1|NA
CSVLTAGRSYNEQFF
TGCAGCGTGTTAACAGCGGGACGCTCCTACAATGAGCAGTTCTTC
>TRBD2|TRBV27|TRBJ2-7|NA
CASSLSTVLTSGTYEQYF
TGTGCCAGCAGTTTATCCACAGTGTTGACTAGCGGAACCTACGAGCAGTACTTC
>NA|TRBV14|TRBJ1-3|NA
CASRPTGISSGNTIYF
TGTGCCAGCCGGCCTACAGGGATCAGCTCTGGAAACACCATATATTTT
>NA|TRBV9|TRBJ1-3|NA
CASSAGTLGGNTIYF
TGTGCCAGCAGCGCCGGGACTCTTGGGGGAAACACCATATATTTT
>NA|TRBV5-1|TRBJ2-2|NA
CASSLIFAGELFF
TGCGCCAGCAGCTTGATTTTCGCCGGGGAGCTGTTTTTT
>NA|TRBV7-2|TRBJ2-7|NA
CASSQNRYEQYF
TGTGCCAGCAGCCAGAACAGGTACGAGCAGTACTTC
>TRBD2|TRBV7-7|TRBJ2-5|NA
CASSQGTSGSLKTQYF
TGTGCCAGCAGTCAAGGGACTAGCGGGAGCTTGAAGACCCAGTACTTC
>TRBD1|TRBV11-2|TRBJ2-1|NA
CASSFGQGSYNEQFF
TGTGCCAGCAGCTTCGGACAGGGTTCCTACAATGAGCAGTTCTTC
>TRBD1|TRBV9|TRBJ2-1|NA
CASSLQPGQGAYYEQFF
TGTGCCAGCAGCTTGCAACCGGGACAGGGGGCTTATTATGAGCAGTTCTTC
>NA|TRBV7-7|TRBJ2-5|NA
CASSPSLHTETQYF
TGTGCCAGCAGCCCCAGCCTACATACAGAGACCCAGTACTTC
>NA|TRBV28|TRBJ1-1|NA
CASSPGALNTEAFF
TGTGCCAGCAGCCCAGGGGCCCTGAACACTGAAGCTTTCTTT
>NA|TRBV30|TRBJ2-5|NA
CAWMSGETQYF
TGTGCCTGGATGTCAGGGGAGACCCAGTACTTC
>NA|TRBV29-1|TRBJ2-1|NA
CSGGTPYNEQFF
TGCAGCGGGGGGACCCCCTACAATGAGCAGTTCTTC
>NA|TRBV19|TRBJ2-2|few
CASSIQSGELFF
TGTGCCAGTAGTATTCAGAGCGGGGAGCTGTTTTTT
>NA|TRBV5-1|TRBJ2-1|NA
CASSLVELAYYNEQFF
TGCGCCAGCAGCTTGGTAGAACTAGCCTACTACAATGAGCAGTTCTTC
>TRBD1|TRBV19|TRBJ1-1|NA
CASSLRDRANTEAFF
TGTGCCAGTAGTCTCCGGGACAGGGCAAACACTGAAGCTTTCTTT
>NA|TRBV2|TRBJ1-1|NA
CASRVTGWRSEAFF
TGTGCCAGCAGGGTAACAGGGTGGAGGTCTGAAGCTTTCTTT
>NA|TRBV5-1|TRBJ1-2|few
CASFPEGQNYGYTF
TGCGCCAGCTTTCCGGAGGGGCAGAACTATGGCTACACCTTC